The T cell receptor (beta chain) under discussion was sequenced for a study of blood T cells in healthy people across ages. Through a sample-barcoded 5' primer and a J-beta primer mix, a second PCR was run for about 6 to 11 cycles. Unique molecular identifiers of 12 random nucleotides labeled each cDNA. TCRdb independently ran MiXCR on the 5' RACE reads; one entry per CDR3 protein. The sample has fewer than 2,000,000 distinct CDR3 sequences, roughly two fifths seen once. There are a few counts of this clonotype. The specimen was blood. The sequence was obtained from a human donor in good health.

This chain's CDR3 is CSTVTGGLTEAFF. The CDR3, as DNA: TGCAGCACCGTAACAGGGGGGTTAACTGAAGCTTTCTTT. The chain carries TRBV20-1 and TRBJ1-1, with 8 bases identical to TRBD1. Germline CDR1 and CDR2: DFQATT and SNEGSKA (reference sequence). There are 13 residues in the CDR3.